Reported below is one T cell receptor (beta chain). Its antigen is currently unknown. TCRdb independently ran MiXCR on the reads; one entry per CDR3 protein. The data contain 750,000 to 950,000 distinct CDR3 sequences, almost 30% of them singletons. Trimming shortened V by 4 bases and J by 6 bases, and 18 bases separated the two germline ends. There are 16 residues in the CDR3. Per germline, CDR1 MGHRA and CDR2 YSYEKL. These data come from a study of T cell repertoires in cytomegalovirus infection. Study background: HLA-C-restricted CMV epitopes, recently identified, and well-studied HLA-B-restricted ones were used by the study. From public TCR beta signatures came an indication of both CMV infection and matching HLA type. The study's findings and limits: Clonotypes of TCR beta that were HLA-C-restricted and CMV-specific dominated the ex vivo response. Cumulative public TCR beta family frequency identified CMV carriers with the relevant HLA.

Sequenced here: cultured CD8+ T cells from PBMCs, sampled from culture after CMV antigen stimulation. The V call is TRBV4-1, the J call TRBJ2-2; D is possibly TRBD1 (6 bases). The origin of this receptor is a human donor in good health (CMV status not recorded). Some clones in this sample may be carry-over from other donors' samples. CDR3 in DNA: TGCGCCAGCAGCCTACCGGACAGTTACATTCCCGGGGAGCTGTTTTTT. Translation gives CASSLPDSYIPGELFF.